This passage covers 8 T cell receptor beta chains from one sample sequenced in a study of type 1 regulatory T cells. The antigens of these receptors remain unknown. One entry per CDR3 protein results from TCRdb running MiXCR on the reads. The sample records about 68,000 distinct CDR3 sequences, about 69% being singletons. Sequences were obtained from cultured T cells, either the whole culture or a sorted T cell fraction (not recorded which). Documented subset: Tr1-enriched cell product generated in vitro against host alloantigens. Receptor source: a human donor in good health.

The rearrangement uses TRBV15 and TRBJ1-1; D unresolved. CDR3 size: 16 residues. V lost 0 bases, J lost 4 bases, and 15 bases lay in between. Germline V gene sequence: CDR1 LNHNV, CDR2 YYDKDF (reference sequence). The CDR3 sequence: CATSRDFLRGGTEAFF. CDR3 in DNA: TGTGCCACCAGCAGAGATTTTTTACGAGGCGGCACTGAAGCTTTCTTT.

The table lists this clonotype with a few counts. The chain is built from TRBV20-1 and TRBJ2-3, with D unresolved. CDR1 and CDR2 from the germline V gene are DFQATT and SNEGSKA (reference sequence). CDR3 length: 13 residues. V was trimmed by 5 bases and J by 0 bases, leaving 9 bases between them. The chain's CDR3 is CSAPYDSTDTQYF. The CDR3, as DNA: TGCAGTGCTCCCTACGACAGCACAGATACGCAGTATTTT.

This clonotype appeared a single time. This chain uses TRBV25-1 with TRBJ1-2; 8 nucleotides align to TRBD1. The V segment lost 4 bases and the J segment 4 bases; nucleotides outside the gene matches: 2. Germline V gene data show CDR1 as MGHDK and CDR2 as SYGVNS. The CDR3 contains 13 residues. CDR3 nucleotide sequence: TGTGCCAGCAGTGCAGGGGGCGTCTATGGCTACACCTTC. Translation gives CASSAGGVYGYTF.

The V call is TRBV20-1, the J call TRBJ2-7, with 10 bases identical to TRBD2. The CDR3 has 15 amino acids. V shed 7 bases and J 2 bases; nucleotides not matched to a gene: 11. Germline V CDR1 and CDR2: DFQATT, SNEGSKA (reference sequence). The CDR3 DNA reads TGCAGTGTCGAGGGAGGGCTAGCGGGGGCCTACGAGCAGTACTTC. This encodes CSVEGGLAGAYEQYF.

This clonotype was seen a few times. No DNA is shown, since the ends of the CDR3 on it are uncertain; the CDR3 is the one TCRdb lists. The rearrangement uses TRBV7-2 and TRBJ2-3; the table gives TRBD2 as D, unverified against the DNA. The CDR3 spans 16 amino acids, including both terminal residues. Germline V gene sequence: CDR1 SGHTA, CDR2 FQGNSA. This CDR3 is CASILGLAGGADTQYF.

The chain employs TRBV29-1 and TRBJ2-2, with 7 bases lining up with TRBD1. Per the germline V gene, CDR1 is SQVTM and CDR2 is ANQGSEA. Losses at the gene ends were 7 bases for V and 3 bases for J; bases not matched to a gene: 8. This CDR3 has 14 residues. The CDR3 spells CSASPDRDTGELFF. Here the CDR3 DNA reads TGCAGCGCCTCCCCCGACAGGGACACCGGGGAGCTGTTTTTT.

V usage is TRBV7-2 and J usage is TRBJ2-1; 10 bases line up with TRBD2. J was trimmed by 6 bases and V by 5 bases; bases with no gene match: 10. CDR3 length: 16 amino acids. The V gene's germline CDR1 is SGHTA and CDR2 FQGNSA. The chain's CDR3 is CASSPFGLAASNEQFF. The CDR3 DNA follows: TGTGCCAGCAGCCCCTTTGGACTAGCGGCATCCAATGAGCAGTTCTTC. The full variable domain, with the rest looked up from reference TRBV7-2 and TRBJ2-1, is GAGVSQSPSNKVTEKGKDVELRCDPISGHTALYWYRQSLGQGLEFLIYFQGNSAPDKSGLPSDRFSAERTGGSVSTLTIQRTQQEDSAVYLCASSPFGLAASNEQFFGPGTRLTVL.

This clonotype was seen a handful of times. The V and J genes are TRBV7-2 and TRBJ2-7; 7 bases are shared with TRBD2. Germline V gene sequence: CDR1 SGHTA, CDR2 FQGNSA. V shed 6 bases and J 4 bases; nucleotides not matched to a gene: 6. The CDR3 covers 13 residues. The CDR3 loop is CASSLAGEYEQYF. The CDR3 nucleotides are TGTGCCAGCAGTCTTGCGGGAGAGTACGAGCAGTACTTC.